The 21 T cell receptor beta chains presented below share a single source sample, sequenced in a study of T-cell reconstitution after alpha-beta-depleted transplantation in children. For TCRbeta, the library was prepared with unique molecular identifiers. TCRdb re-called the PCR reads with MiXCR, one entry per CDR3 protein. The table records more than 400,000 distinct CDR3 sequences, 43% of them present only once. This material consisted of PBMCs, taken before TCRalphabeta/CD19-depleted stem cell transplant. Receptor source: a girl between 2 and 10 years old with aplastic anemia, due to receive a stem cell transplant.

J is TRBJ2-7 and V is TRBV20-1; 13 bases fit TRBD2. V trimming: 5 bases; J trimming: 2 bases; junction bases outside the gene matches: 6. This CDR3 region has 15 residues. The germline CDR1 and CDR2 sequences are DFQATT and SNEGSKA (reference sequence). CDR3 DNA: TGCAGTGCTTCGGGACTAGCGGGGCGTACCTACGAGCAGTACTTC. This codes for CSASGLAGRTYEQYF.

There are many counts of this clonotype. A much more abundant neighbour one base away suggests this may be a read error. This sequence joins TRBV7-9 and TRBJ1-1; no firm D call. Looked up from germline, CDR1 is SEHNR and CDR2 is FQNEAQ (reference sequence). The CDR3 has 15 amino acids. The CDR3, as DNA: TGTTCCAGCAGCTCCCGTATGGTCGGGAACACTGAAGCTTTCTTT. It codes for CSSSSRMVGNTEAFF. Complete variable domain (other parts from reference TRBV7-9 and TRBJ1-1): DTGVSQNPRHKITKRGQNVTFRCDPISEHNRLYWYRQTLGQGPEFLTYFQNEAQLEKSRLLSDRFSAERPKGSFSTLEIQRTEQGDSAMYLCSSSSRMVGNTEAFFGQGTRLTVV.

This clonotype was counted many times. This chain uses TRBV15 with TRBJ1-4; 9 bases align to TRBD1. Germline loops: CDR1 LNHNV, CDR2 YYDKDF (reference sequence). After removal of 3 bases from V and 6 bases from J, the junction contained 5 bases not matched to a gene. The CDR3 covers 15 residues. CDR3 protein: CATSREQGADEKLFF. In DNA form, the CDR3 reads TGTGCCACCAGCAGGGAACAGGGGGCTGATGAAAAACTGTTTTTT. Drawing the rest from reference TRBV15 and TRBJ1-4, the complete variable domain is DAMVIQNPRYQVTQFGKPVTLSCSQTLNHNVMYWYQQKSSQAPKLLFHYYDKDFNNEADTPDNFQSRRPNTSFCFLDIRSPGLGDTAMYLCATSREQGADEKLFFGSGTQLSVL.

The V call is TRBV12-3 or TRBV12-4, the J call TRBJ2-1; a weak D match, TRBD2 (6 bases). The CDR3 runs to 15 residues. Trimming removed 2 bases from V and 1 base from J, with 9 bases in between. CDR3 bases: TGTGCCAGCAGTTTAATGGCGGGGTCCTACAATGAGCAGTTCTTC. Encoded protein: CASSLMAGSYNEQFF.

This clonotype has ten or more counts. V is TRBV5-1 and J is TRBJ2-5, with D possibly TRBD2 on 5 matching bases. The CDR3 spans 13 residues. Germline lookup yields CDR1 SGHRS and CDR2 YFSETQ. V lost 6 bases to trimming and J lost 3 bases, with 12 bases between them. The CDR3: CASKEFGEETQYF. The CDR3 nucleotides read TGCGCCAGCAAAGAATTCGGGGAAGAGACCCAGTACTTC.

This clonotype showed up many times. This chain uses TRBV28 with TRBJ1-3, with D unresolved. V lost 6 bases to trimming and J lost 0 bases, with 18 bases between them. The CDR3 sequence is 17 residues long. Germline CDR1 is MDHEN and CDR2 is SYDVKM. DNA for the CDR3: TGTGCCAGCAGGTTCCACTACCAGGCTACCTCTGGAAACACCATATATTTT. Its translation: CASRFHYQATSGNTIYF.

This clonotype was detected only a few times. CDR3 nucleotides: TGTGCCAGTATGCGGGACAGGGGGCGCGGGGAGCAGTTCTTC. It specifies CASMRDRGRGEQFF. The V call is TRBV19, the J call TRBJ2-1, with TRBD1 identical over 12 bases. Germline CDR1 LNHDA, CDR2 SQIVND (reference sequence). The CDR3 extends over 14 amino acids. V lost 7 bases and J lost 10; bases outside the gene matches: 8.

This chain joins TRBV15 and TRBJ1-5, with 12 bases that match TRBD1. The CDR3 runs to 17 residues. Losses at the gene ends were 0 bases for V and 10 bases for J; bases not matched to a gene: 10. The germline V gene encodes CDR1 LNHNV and CDR2 YYDKDF (reference sequence). In DNA form, the CDR3 reads TGTGCCACCAGCAGAGACGGGACAGGGGGCGAAAATTTTCCCCAGCATTTT. It codes for CATSRDGTGGENFPQHF.

This clonotype was seen a few times. V and J are TRBV7-2 and TRBJ1-6, with D hard to call. V was clipped by 0 bases and J by 6 bases, with 6 bases between them. Germline CDR1 is SGHTA and CDR2 is FQGNSA. This CDR3 spans 14 amino acids. The CDR3 protein is CASSLAFTNSPLHF. The DNA for the CDR3 is TGTGCCAGCAGCTTAGCATTTACTAATTCACCCCTCCACTTT.

There are many counts of this clonotype. The rearrangement uses TRBV6-5 and TRBJ1-2; D is ambiguous. The CDR3 has 12 amino acids. CDR1 is MNHEY and CDR2 is SVGAGI in the germline V gene. The V end was cut by 6 bases, the J end by 6 bases, with 11 bases between. The CDR3 nucleotides read TGTGCCAGCAGGAAAGGACCCGATGGCTACACCTTC. Amino acids: CASRKGPDGYTF.

This chain links TRBV7-2 with TRBJ2-5, with 8 positions matching TRBD2. CDR3 length: 14 residues. Germline V gives CDR1 SGHTA, CDR2 FQGNSA. The V and J ends lost 5 bases and 4 bases, in that order; junction bases with no gene match: 6. The CDR3, as DNA: TGTGCCAGCAGCGGAAGCGGGGGCCGAGAGACCCAGTACTTC. Protein sequence: CASSGSGGRETQYF.

The genes are TRBV20-1 and TRBJ2-3, with TRBD1 as a possible D gene (6 bases). Trimming stripped 3 bases from V and 4 bases from J, with 14 bases between. The CDR3 consists of 14 residues. Germline V gene sequence: CDR1 DFQATT, CDR2 SNEGSKA (reference sequence). The chain's CDR3 is CSASHRVPSDTQYF. Written as DNA, the CDR3 is TGCAGTGCTAGTCACAGGGTCCCCTCAGATACGCAGTATTTT.

V usage is TRBV7-6 and J usage is TRBJ2-1; D might be TRBD1 or TRBD2, each matching 5 bases. This CDR3 contains 15 residues. The germline gives CDR1 SGHVS, CDR2 FNYEAQ. Trimming pared 5 bases from V and 6 bases from J, leaving 17 bases between. The CDR3 DNA reads as TGTGCCAGCAGCCTCCTAGGGACCATGGGCAATGAGCAGTTCTTC. It is translated as CASSLLGTMGNEQFF.

In this sample, this clonotype turned up a few times. A junction end diverges from the germline sequence, so it may reflect a read error. The J gene is TRBJ1-2, the V gene TRBV12-3 or TRBV12-4, with TRBD1 matching over 7 bases. There are 16 residues in the CDR3. CDR3 nucleotides: TGTGCCAGCAGTTCACCGGGACAGAACATTAACTATGGCTACCCCTTC. This encodes CASSSPGQNINYGYPF.

This clonotype has a count of ten or more. The chain is built from TRBV7-8 and TRBJ2-2; 10 nucleotides align to TRBD1. J gave up 2 bases and V 5 bases, and 5 bases lay outside the gene matches. The CDR3 covers 16 residues. Germline assignment: CDR1 SGHVS and CDR2 FQNEAQ. CDR3 amino acids: CASSPGQGSNTGELFF. The CDR3 nucleotides are TGTGCCAGCAGCCCGGGACAGGGGTCAAACACCGGGGAGCTGTTTTTT. The whole variable domain, remainder taken from reference TRBV7-8 and TRBJ2-2, is GAGVSQSPRYKVAKRGQDVALRCDPISGHVSLFWYQQALGQGPEFLTYFQNEAQLDKSGLPSDRFFAERPEGSVSTLKIQRTQQEDSAVYLCASSPGQGSNTGELFFGEGSRLTVL.

The chain combines TRBV20-1 with TRBJ2-6; D is possibly TRBD1 or TRBD2 (6 bases each). Trimming took 1 base from V and 1 from J, leaving 14 bases between them. This CDR3 has 17 amino acids. Per the germline V gene, CDR1 is DFQATT and CDR2 is SNEGSKA (reference sequence). The CDR3 spells CSARGGAGLSGANVLTF. CDR3 nucleotides: TGCAGTGCTAGAGGGGGGGCAGGGCTGTCTGGGGCCAACGTCCTGACTTTC.

CDR3 bases: TGCGCCAGCAGTGAGGCGACTTCTTTTAGCACAGATACGCAGTATTTT. This codes for CASSEATSFSTDTQYF. This chain links TRBV10-1 with TRBJ2-3; D is unresolved. The germline CDR1 and CDR2 sequences are WNHNN and SYGVQD (reference sequence). V lost 2 bases to trimming and J lost 0 bases, with 12 bases between them. The CDR3 is 16 amino acids.

The rearrangement uses TRBV7-6 and TRBJ2-7; D may be TRBD1 (6 bases). In germline, CDR1 is SGHVS, CDR2 FNYEAQ. Deletions cut 1 base from V and 0 bases from J, with 16 bases between. This CDR3 region has 17 residues. CDR3 loop: CASSLGHRDTYSYEQYF. CDR3 nucleotides: TGTGCCAGCAGCTTAGGTCACCGGGACACCTACTCCTACGAGCAGTACTTC. The whole variable domain, remainder taken from reference TRBV7-6 and TRBJ2-7, is GAGVSQSPRYKVTKRGQDVALRCDPISGHVSLYWYRQALGQGPEFLTYFNYEAQQDKSGLPNDRFSAERPEGSISTLTIQRTEQRDSAMYRCASSLGHRDTYSYEQYFGPGTRLTVT.

This clonotype has a count of ten or more. The rearrangement joins TRBV6-1 to TRBJ1-2; D uncertain. The germline CDR1 and CDR2 sequences are MNHNS and SASEGT. This CDR3 region has 13 residues. V was clipped by 5 bases and J by 4 bases, with 11 bases between them. CDR3 sequence reads: CASSTERSYGYTF. The CDR3 DNA sequence: TGTGCCAGCAGTACAGAGAGATCCTATGGCTACACCTTC.

As DNA, the CDR3 is TGTGCCAGCAGTTACACCGGGGGGGCCTCCTACGAGCAGTACTTC. It yields the protein CASSYTGGASYEQYF. The chain is built from TRBV6-5 and TRBJ2-7; 8 bases match TRBD2. The CDR3 has 15 amino acids. The trim removed 2 bases at V and 0 bases at J, leaving 3 bases unmatched. Germline CDR1 reads MNHEY; CDR2 reads SVGAGI.

The chain joins TRBV5-1 to TRBJ2-2; tentatively, D is TRBD1 or TRBD2 (6 bases each). Trimming pared 7 bases from V and 6 bases from J, leaving 16 bases between. In germline, CDR1 is SGHRS, CDR2 YFSETQ. CDR3 length equals 14 residues. CDR3 nucleotides: TGCGCCAGCTCTCGGCCAGGGGAGGCCGGGGAGCTGTTTTTT. Encoded protein: CASSRPGEAGELFF.